This note documents a single T cell receptor (beta chain) sequence. This specimen comes from a study of early T cells in non-severe SARS-CoV-2 infection. For the study at large: Sequencing of unsorted whole blood was done on bulk RNA, leaving chains unpaired.

One entry per CDR3 protein results from TCRdb running MiXCR on the 5' RACE reads. Altogether 60,000 to 75,000 distinct CDR3 sequences are present, more than 8% being singletons, with the ten largest covering 15% to 19%. V was clipped by 6 bases and J by 8 bases, with 15 bases between them. CDR1 MDHEN and CDR2 SYDVKM come from the germline V gene. The CDR3 contains 13 residues. The gene calls are TRBV28 and TRBJ2-3, with D possibly TRBD2 on 5 matching bases. The clonotype originates from an adult who was a healthcare worker with PCR-confirmed SARS-CoV-2 infection or an uninfected control (not recorded which). The sequences come from whole blood, collected at baseline. Here the CDR3 reads CASSGSQRSTQYF. The CDR3 coding sequence is TGTGCCAGCAGCGGAAGCCAGCGGAGTACGCAGTATTTT. The whole variable domain, remainder taken from reference TRBV28 and TRBJ2-3, is DVKVTQSSRYLVKRTGEKVFLECVQDMDHENMFWYRQDPGLGLRLIYFSYDVKMKEKGDIPEGYSVSREKKERFSLILESASTNQTSMYLCASSGSQRSTQYFGPGTRLTVL.